These 26 T cell receptor beta chains share one sample of origin, sequenced in a study of regulatory T cells in long-lasting Graves disease. The time point denotes: persistent/refractory GD, antithyroid drugs over 5 years with positive TRAb. Following extraction of RNA from PBMCs, that RNA was used to make the TCR library. Building of the TCR beta libraries involved iRepertoire HTBI primers and Arm-PCR of CDR3 regions. MiXCR was run by TCRdb on the multiplex PCR reads, yielding one entry per CDR3 protein. The profile covers about 660,000 distinct CDR3 sequences, with approximately 29% appearing a single time and about 40% taken by the ten largest. The material was peripheral blood mononuclear cells (PBMCs), obtained when the disease was refractory, from a patient treated with antithyroid drugs. All receptors derive from a female donor with Graves disease.

The chain is built from TRBV7-9 and TRBJ1-6; 7 nucleotides align to TRBD1. Per the germline V gene, CDR1 is SEHNR and CDR2 is FQNEAQ (reference sequence). V was pared by 2 bases and J by 6 bases, with 4 bases of the junction left unmatched. CDR3 size: 15 residues. The CDR3 spells CASSLSTGSNSPLHF. In DNA form, the CDR3 reads TGTGCCAGCAGCTTATCGACAGGGTCTAATTCACCCCTCCACTTT.

Note on this clonotype: This may come from a read error, since a much larger clone is one base off. The chain is built from TRBV11-2 and TRBJ2-5; the D is unclear. V shed 7 bases and J shed 4 bases, with 25 bases lying between them. CDR1 and CDR2 (germline): SGHAT, FQNNGV. The length of the CDR3 is 17 residues. In DNA form, the CDR3 reads TGTGCCAGCACCATCCCCCTCGGGCTAACGGGCGGAGAGACCCAGTACTTC. As protein: CASTIPLGLTGGETQYF.

For this clonotype: A much more abundant neighbour one base away suggests this may be a read error. The gene calls are TRBV2 and TRBJ1-2; D call uncertain. Germline V gene data show CDR1 as SNHLY and CDR2 as FYNNEI. This CDR3 spans 14 amino acids. Trimming left V 8 bases short and J 6 bases short, with 19 bases between. Here the CDR3 reads CASGILDTSNGYTF. The CDR3 DNA is TGTGCCAGCGGCATCCTCGACACATCAAATGGCTACACCTTC.

The chain links TRBV5-1 to TRBJ1-4, with a tentative D call TRBD1 (6 bases). The CDR3 has 16 residues. V lost 0 bases and J 7 bases, leaving 16 bases between the germline ends. Germline V lookup: CDR1 SGHRS, CDR2 YFSETQ. The CDR3 reads CASSLVGGRLGEKLFF. The CDR3 DNA reads TGCGCCAGCAGCTTGGTCGGGGGGCGCCTTGGTGAAAAACTGTTTTTT.

This clonotype has ten or more counts. The rearrangement joins TRBV2 to TRBJ1-6; D unresolved. Germline CDR1 reads SNHLY; CDR2 reads FYNNEI. V lost 7 bases to trimming and J lost 0 bases, with 13 bases between them. CDR3 length: 16 amino acids. This CDR3 reads CASTAAASSYNSPLHF. The CDR3, as DNA: TGTGCCAGCACCGCGGCAGCCAGCTCCTATAATTCACCCCTCCACTTT. Variable domain in full (rest from reference TRBV2 and TRBJ1-6): EPEVTQTPSHQVTQMGQEVILRCVPISNHLYFYWYRQILGQKVEFLVSFYNNEISEKSEIFDDQFSVERPDGSNFTLKIRSTKLEDSAMYFCASTAAASSYNSPLHFGNGTRLTVT.

This clonotype occurred a few times. The chain couples TRBV7-8 to TRBJ1-5; 7 bases map to TRBD1. Losses at the gene ends were 3 bases for V and 5 bases for J; bases not matched to a gene: 7. This CDR3 is built from 15 residues. In germline, CDR1 is SGHVS, CDR2 FQNEAQ. CDR3 residues: CASSLRGLPDQPQHF. The CDR3 nucleotides read TGTGCCAGCAGCTTGAGGGGGCTCCCCGATCAGCCCCAGCATTTT.

The genes are TRBV12-3 or TRBV12-4 and TRBJ2-7; 7 bases map to TRBD2. The ends lost 3 bases at V and 2 bases at J; junction bases unmatched: 7. The CDR3 has 15 residues. The CDR3 sequence is CASSFGAGETYEQYF. The CDR3 nucleotides read TGTGCCAGCAGTTTCGGGGCGGGAGAAACCTACGAGCAGTACTTC.

This clonotype was picked up many times. The rearrangement links TRBV28 to TRBJ1-2; D not certain. Per germline, CDR1 MDHEN and CDR2 SYDVKM. V was clipped by 6 bases and J by 4 bases, with 9 bases between them. This CDR3 comprises 12 residues. The CDR3 sequence is CASRLISYGYTF. The CDR3 nucleotides read TGTGCCAGCAGACTCATCAGCTATGGCTACACCTTC.

This clonotype showed up many times. This chain uses TRBV27 with TRBJ2-1, with 11 bases that match TRBD2. CDR1 is MNHEY and CDR2 is SMNVEV in the germline V gene (reference sequence). V was clipped by 7 bases and J by 4 bases; unmatched bases: 6. There are 15 residues in the CDR3. The CDR3 DNA is TGTGCCAGCAACACGGGACTAGCGGCATACAATGAGCAGTTCTTC. It specifies CASNTGLAAYNEQFF.

A remark on this clonotype: One end of the junction is discordant with germline, which a read error may explain. J is TRBJ2-7 and V is TRBV2; D unclear. CDR3 length equals 10 residues. Germline CDR1 and CDR2: SNHLY and FYNNEI. CDR3 sequence (DNA): TGTGCCAGCAGTCCCCGGCCTGCCCTCTTC. Protein product: CASSPRPALF.

The chain carries TRBV20-1 and TRBJ1-2; D may be TRBD1 (6 bases). The V end was cut by 5 bases, the J end by 13 bases, with 14 bases between. This CDR3 region has 10 residues. Germline values: CDR1 DFQATT, CDR2 SNEGSKA (reference sequence). CDR3 region: CSAEGGGRTF. The CDR3 DNA reads TGCAGTGCTGAAGGAGGGGGACGCACCTTC.

The chain has TRBV6-1 and TRBJ2-1, with 13 bases lining up with TRBD2. There are 17 residues in the CDR3. Germline trimming cut 5 bases from V and 10 bases from J; bases unmatched to any gene: 14. Germline CDR1 MNHNS, CDR2 SASEGT. The CDR3 nucleotides read TGTGCCAGCAGTCGCCTCATACTAGCGGGAGGGCTCGGGGAGCAGTTCTTC. Its protein product is CASSRLILAGGLGEQFF.

The V call is TRBV11-2, the J call TRBJ1-5, with 8 bases identical to TRBD1. Germline V CDR1 and CDR2: SGHAT, FQNNGV. The CDR3 runs to 16 residues. Trimming removed 5 bases from V and 2 bases from J; junction bases left unmatched: 8. CDR3: CASSPRPDRGNQPQHF. The DNA of the CDR3 is TGTGCCAGCAGCCCCCGCCCGGACAGGGGCAATCAGCCCCAGCATTTT.

This clonotype was detected only a few times. The rearrangement links TRBV6-2 or TRBV6-3 to TRBJ2-1, with D possibly called TRBD1 or TRBD2 (5 bases each). The V end lost 6 bases, the J end lost 15 bases, and 18 bases lay between the germline ends. This CDR3 has 12 amino acids. CDR1 and CDR2 from the germline V gene are MNHEY and SVGEGT. The CDR3 here is CASRRDARSLFF. CDR3 nucleotide sequence: TGTGCCAGCAGACGGGACGCGCGAAGCCTGTTCTTC.

This chain links TRBV5-1 with TRBJ2-5, with D perhaps TRBD1 or TRBD2 (5 bases each). The V gene's germline CDR1 is SGHRS and CDR2 YFSETQ. The CDR3 loop spans 13 amino acids. The V and J ends lost 3 bases and 5 bases respectively, with 11 bases between them. The CDR3 loop reads CASSWAGTETQYF. CDR3 in DNA: TGCGCCAGCAGCTGGGCCGGGACGGAGACCCAGTACTTC.

The J gene is TRBJ2-3, the V gene TRBV12-3 or TRBV12-4; D uncertain. This CDR3 has 10 residues. V lost 6 bases, J lost 6 bases, and 4 bases lay in between. The CDR3 DNA is TGTGCCAGCAGAGGGGATACGCAGTATTTT. Translating it yields CASRGDTQYF.

This clonotype was found a few times. The chain carries TRBV11-2 and TRBJ1-3; D gene ambiguous. Germline CDR1 and CDR2: SGHAT and FQNNGV. CDR3 length equals 11 residues. V was trimmed by 5 bases and J by 14 bases, leaving 13 bases between them. CDR3 sequence (DNA): TGTGCCAGCAGCCTCGTCGAAAGCCTATATTTT. Its translation is CASSLVESLYF.

The chain carries TRBV15 and TRBJ1-2; 9 bases agree with TRBD1. This CDR3 is 15 amino acids long. Germline values: CDR1 LNHNV, CDR2 YYDKDF (reference sequence). With V trimmed by 0 bases and J by 4 bases, 3 bases remained unmatched. The DNA of the CDR3 is TGTGCCACCAGCAGAGAGACAGGGGGACTCTATGGCTACACCTTC. Translated, it gives CATSRETGGLYGYTF.

In its sample, this clonotype was seen many times. V is TRBV11-2 and J is TRBJ2-7; no definite D call. V lost 0 bases, J lost 5 bases, and 11 bases lay in between. The length of the CDR3 is 14 residues. Germline loops: CDR1 SGHAT, CDR2 FQNNGV. For the CDR3, the DNA is TGTGCCAGCAGCTTAGAGTATATGAGAGACGAGCAGTACTTC. Translated, it gives CASSLEYMRDEQYF.

The chain uses TRBV2 and TRBJ1-5; no clear D. The CDR3 has 14 amino acids. Deletions cut 0 bases from V and 3 bases from J, with 6 bases between. The germline gives CDR1 SNHLY, CDR2 FYNNEI. The CDR3 reads CASSEAALNQPQHF. The CDR3 DNA sequence: TGTGCCAGCAGTGAAGCGGCGCTCAATCAGCCCCAGCATTTT.

The chain links TRBV3-1 to TRBJ2-2, with D hard to call. The CDR3 consists of 15 residues. Germline loops: CDR1 LGHDT, CDR2 YNNKEL (reference sequence). V shed 3 bases and J shed 2 bases, with 10 bases lying between them. The CDR3 spells CASSHHGGNTGELFF. As DNA, the CDR3 is TGTGCCAGCAGCCACCATGGCGGAAACACCGGGGAGCTGTTTTTT.

The sample holds many counts of this clonotype. The chain couples TRBV28 to TRBJ1-6; D ambiguous. CDR3 size: 15 residues. Trimming cost V 3 bases and J 7 bases, with 13 bases left between them. Germline CDR1 and CDR2: MDHEN and SYDVKM. The CDR3 region has the DNA TGTGCCAGCAGTTTGGCAGGCGGGAGGAATTCACCCCTCCACTTT. Its protein product is CASSLAGGRNSPLHF.

This clonotype showed up many times. The rearrangement links TRBV7-9 to TRBJ2-7; D not certain. Germline CDR1 is SEHNR and CDR2 is FQNEAQ (reference sequence). V lost 2 bases and J 2 bases, leaving 7 bases between the germline ends. The CDR3 sequence is 13 residues long. The CDR3 sequence is CASSLRATYEQYF. The CDR3 region has the DNA TGTGCCAGCAGCTTACGGGCCACCTACGAGCAGTACTTC.

The V and J genes are TRBV5-5 and TRBJ1-5; D might be TRBD1 (5 bases). CDR3 length: 15 residues. From germline, CDR1 is SGHKS and CDR2 YYEKEE (reference sequence). Between the trimmed V and J ends, which lost 0 bases and 6 bases, there was a span of 13 bases. CDR3 sequence reads: CASSLEGRVSQPQHF. The CDR3 DNA sequence: TGTGCCAGCAGCTTGGAGGGCAGGGTGAGTCAGCCCCAGCATTTT.

The chain couples TRBV11-2 to TRBJ2-1, with 9 bases aligning to TRBD1. CDR3 length: 15 amino acids. Germline V CDR1 and CDR2: SGHAT, FQNNGV. V was pared by 5 bases and J by 7 bases, with 9 bases of the junction left unmatched. In DNA, the CDR3 is TGTGCCAGCAGCCAAGCCCGGGACAGGGCGAATGAGCAGTTCTTC. Amino acids: CASSQARDRANEQFF.

This chain joins TRBV30 and TRBJ1-2, with 8 bases identical to TRBD1. The CDR3 totals 15 residues. The germline CDR1 and CDR2 sequences are GTSNPN and SVGIG (reference sequence). V gave up 0 bases and J gave up 6 bases; unmatched junction bases: 9. CDR3 nucleotides: TGTGCCTGGAGTGTAAGGTCAGGGGGCGCTGATGGCTACACCTTC. Amino acid sequence: CAWSVRSGGADGYTF. Variable domain in full (rest from reference TRBV30 and TRBJ1-2): SQTIHQWPATLVQPVGSPLSLECTVEGTSNPNLYWYRQAAGRGLQLLFYSVGIGQISSEVPQNLSASRPQDRQFILSSKKLLLSDSGFYLCAWSVRSGGADGYTFGSGTRLTVV.